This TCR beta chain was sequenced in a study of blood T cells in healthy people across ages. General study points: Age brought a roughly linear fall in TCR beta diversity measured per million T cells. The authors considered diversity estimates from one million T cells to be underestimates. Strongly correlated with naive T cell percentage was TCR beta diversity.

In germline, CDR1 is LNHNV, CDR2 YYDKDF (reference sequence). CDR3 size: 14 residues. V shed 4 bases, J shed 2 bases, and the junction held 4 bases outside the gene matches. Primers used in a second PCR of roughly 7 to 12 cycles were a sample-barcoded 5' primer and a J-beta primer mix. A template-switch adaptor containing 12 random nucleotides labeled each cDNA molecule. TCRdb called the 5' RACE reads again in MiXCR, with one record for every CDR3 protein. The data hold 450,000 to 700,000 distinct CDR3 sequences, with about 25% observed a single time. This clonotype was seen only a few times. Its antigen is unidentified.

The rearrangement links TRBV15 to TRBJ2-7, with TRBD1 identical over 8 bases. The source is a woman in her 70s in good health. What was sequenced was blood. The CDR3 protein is CATSKQTGAYEQYF. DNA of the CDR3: TGTGCCACCAGCAAACAGACAGGGGCCTACGAGCAGTACTTC.